The source of this TCR beta chain is a study of control samples from healthy donors and cancer patients. This clone was observed a few times. Germline V CDR1 and CDR2: LGHNT, FRNRAP. V lost 2 bases and J lost 3, with 14 bases in between. CDR3 length: 16 amino acids. Assay: immunoSEQ multiplex PCR; the TCRdb copy retains only in-frame clones and omits some. The table records approximately 99,000 clones, approximately 80% of them present only once. This chain uses TRBV12-5 with TRBJ1-3; D call uncertain. This TCR came from a man aged 18 to 35 in good health. The sample comprised blood. CDR3 amino acids: CASGLRSGVGGNTIYF. Written as DNA, the CDR3 is TGTGCTAGTGGTTTGAGGTCGGGCGTAGGTGGAAACACCATATATTTT.